Sample share makes the clone carrying this TCR beta chain medium-sized. As yet, its antigen is unknown. Per the germline V gene, CDR1 is MDHEN and CDR2 is SYDVKM. The CDR3 covers 15 residues. J lost 2 bases, V lost 7 bases, and 10 bases had no gene match. The source of the sample is a study of immune heterogeneity within non-small cell lung tumors. Per sample, about 0.55 ug of bulk tumor genomic DNA was the template used. Surgical sampling yielded several biopsies per primary tumor (spaced far apart). Curative surgical treatment was performed in patients who had newly diagnosed, untreated non-small cell lung cancer. Each donor was a newly diagnosed non-small cell lung cancer patient undergoing surgery with curative intent. Multiplex PCR with 32 V and 13 J primers amplified TCR beta CDR3. From the multiplex PCR reads, TCRdb called clonotypes with MiXCR, one entry per CDR3 protein. The repertoire has 6,500 or so distinct CDR3 sequences, around 20% of them found once; the top ten carry 14%.

Points from the study as a whole: Identical dominant CDR3 beta clonotypes were found repeatedly across the tumor sites of a single patient, and these appeared alongside high-frequency clones that were unique to particular tumor locations.

The chain is built from TRBV28 and TRBJ1-2, with 7 positions matching TRBD1. The sample consisted of lung tumor tissue. The TCR sequence derives from a female donor with non-small cell lung cancer. For the CDR3, the DNA is TGTGCCAGCACATCTCCGGGACAGATAAACTATGGCTACACCTTC. It translates to CASTSPGQINYGYTF.